The source of this TCR beta chain is a study of blood T cell repertoires in COVID-19. Overall study: The United States, Italy and Spain were the sources of the acute and convalescent COVID-19 samples.

Clones were read by immunoSEQ multiplex PCR, and TCRdb kept only the in-frame ones, dropping some. The table includes 130,000 to 150,000 clones, approximately 87% detected once. Sequenced sample: peripheral blood. The source is a man at least 80 years old with acute or convalescent COVID-19.

The CDR3 bases are TGTGCCAGCAGTTCAGGGGGTTATCAGCCCCAGCATTTT. Translating gives CASSSGGYQPQHF. This chain links TRBV6-2 or TRBV6-3 with TRBJ1-5; TRBD1 agrees at 7 bases. After removal of 4 bases from V and 5 bases from J, the junction contained 2 bases not matched to a gene. The CDR3 runs 13 residues. The germline V gene encodes CDR1 MNHEY and CDR2 SVGEGT.